This T cell receptor (beta chain) was profiled in a study of blood T cells in healthy people across ages. General study results and limits: A strong correlation was seen between TCR beta diversity and naive T cell percentage. Significant beta diversity loss was already apparent by age approximately 42, declining roughly linearly.

Germline V gene data show CDR1 as GTSNPN and CDR2 as SVGIG (reference sequence). This CDR3 has 15 residues. Trimming shortened V by 3 bases and J by 8 bases, and 20 bases separated the two germline ends. This clonotype was counted ten times or more. Its target is not known. Primers used in a second PCR of about 6 to 11 cycles were a sample-barcoded 5' primer and a J-beta primer mix. Individual samples furnished no less than 3 million CDR3-containing paired-end reads apiece. TCRdb recomputed calls from the 5' RACE reads with MiXCR, one row per CDR3 protein. Of hundreds of thousands of distinct CDR3 sequences listed, about a third are singletons.

The source of this sequence is a woman of 80 years or more in good health. Sequenced material: blood. The rearrangement links TRBV30 to TRBJ2-1; maybe TRBD2 (8 bases). DNA for the CDR3: TGTGCCTGGAGCCAAGGGGGCGGGGGGATGGATGAGCAGTTCTTC. Its protein product is CAWSQGGGGMDEQFF. Full variable domain (rest looked up from reference TRBV30 and TRBJ2-1): SQTIHQWPATLVQPVGSPLSLECTVEGTSNPNLYWYRQAAGRGLQLLFYSVGIGQISSEVPQNLSASRPQDRQFILSSKKLLLSDSGFYLCAWSQGGGGMDEQFFGPGTRLTVL.